This paragraph reports one TCR beta chain. Per germline, CDR1 SGDLS and CDR2 YYNGEE. Trimming stripped 3 bases from V and 4 bases from J, with 19 bases between. The CDR3 consists of 16 residues. This sample is drawn from a study of CD8+CD57+ T cells in acquired aplastic anemia. Template material for TCR beta VDJ and CDR3 profiling consisted of genomic DNA. One entry per CDR3 protein results from TCRdb running MiXCR on the reads. Among approximately 180,000 distinct CDR3 sequences listed, 48% were seen once. By flow cytometry, patients selected for sequencing had shown an expansion of CD8+CD57+ cells. This receptor was identified in a human donor with aplastic anemia. Specimen: sorted CD4+, CD8+, or CD8+CD57+ T cells (not recorded which) from PBMCs. The rearrangement links TRBV9 to TRBJ2-5; D possibly matches TRBD1 or TRBD2 (5 bases each). The CDR3 is CASSGWGEQERETQYF. CDR3 coding DNA: TGTGCCAGCAGCGGATGGGGAGAACAGGAAAGAGAGACCCAGTACTTC.